This T cell receptor (beta chain) was recovered during a study of blood T cell repertoires in COVID-19. Study context: Spain, Italy and the United States supplied samples that represented acute and convalescent COVID-19. T cells, B-cell-depleted T cells, or PBMCs provided the cDNA or gDNA that served as material.

Authors' processing steps: Estimation of nucleated cell counts relied on the amplification of reference gene primers. Repertoires were generated with immunoSEQ multiplex PCR, while TCRdb's copy carries only in-frame clones and drops some. The D gene and trimming were derived from the DNA, and the V and J assignments and clone size from that table. The table includes about 120,000 clones, 65% to 90% detected once. The V segment lost 8 bases and the J segment 6 bases; nucleotides outside the gene matches: 9. Germline CDR1 and CDR2: SGHAT and FQDESV (reference sequence). CDR3 length: 13 residues. V usage is TRBV11-1 and J usage is TRBJ1-1; 7 nucleotides align to TRBD1. The sequence derives from a man at least 80 years old with acute or convalescent COVID-19. The sequenced sample consisted of peripheral blood. The DNA for the CDR3 is TGTGCCAGCGCTACCGGGACAGCCCCTGAAGCTTTCTTT. It yields the protein CASATGTAPEAFF. Looking up the rest from reference TRBV11-1 and TRBJ1-1 gives the full variable domain: EAEVAQSPRYKITEKSQAVAFWCDPISGHATLYWYRQILGQGPELLVQFQDESVVDDSQLPKDRFSAERLKGVDSTLKIQPAELGDSAMYLCASATGTAPEAFFGQGTRLTVV.